Listed here are 28 T cell receptor beta chains from one sample, sequenced in a study of read filtering for tumor transcriptome and immune sequencing. The library was built from about 370 ng RNA with molecular barcoded adaptors for alpha/delta and beta/gamma chains. One entry per CDR3 protein, called by TCRdb with MiXCR from the reads. The data hold tens of thousands of distinct CDR3 sequences, with about a fifth observed a single time. The source material was a population of CD138-negative cells sorted from bone marrow. The receptors were gathered from a donor aged 40 or over with multiple myeloma.

This clonotype has ten or more counts. The chain is built from TRBV11-3 and TRBJ2-4; D is possibly TRBD1 (6 bases). The CDR3 contains 16 residues. Trimming removed 5 bases from V and 0 bases from J, with 14 bases in between. Germline V gives CDR1 SGHNT, CDR2 YENEEA. CDR3 DNA sequence: TGTGCCAGCAGCCCCCGGACAGAACTAGCCAAAAACATTCAGTACTTC. The encoded protein is CASSPRTELAKNIQYF.

This clonotype was counted ten times or more. V is TRBV5-1 and J is TRBJ2-3; possibly TRBD2 for D (5 bases). V was shortened by 0 bases and J by 4 bases, with 9 bases between the two germline ends. Germline CDR1 SGHRS, CDR2 YFSETQ. The CDR3 sequence is 14 residues long. The CDR3, as DNA: TGCGCCAGCAGCTTGGACGGGAACGCAGATACGCAGTATTTT. Translating it yields CASSLDGNADTQYF. The whole variable domain, remainder taken from reference TRBV5-1 and TRBJ2-3, is KAGVTQTPRYLIKTRGQQVTLSCSPISGHRSVSWYQQTPGQGLQFLFEYFSETQRNKGNFPGRFSGRQFSNSRSEMNVSTLELGDSALYLCASSLDGNADTQYFGPGTRLTVL.

The V call is TRBV20-1, the J call TRBJ2-5, with 12 bases fitting TRBD2. Trimming cost V 6 bases and J 5 bases; bases outside gene matches: 16. CDR3 size: 17 residues. Per the germline V gene, CDR1 is DFQATT and CDR2 is SNEGSKA (reference sequence). In DNA form, the CDR3 reads TGCAGTGCGAGGACTAGCGGGGAGAAATACCGCAAGGAGACCCAGTACTTC. Translation gives CSARTSGEKYRKETQYF.

This clonotype was counted only a few times. This sequence joins TRBV6-5 and TRBJ1-6; D gene uncertain. This CDR3 comprises 15 residues. V shed 0 bases and J shed 8 bases, with 11 bases lying between them. Germline CDR1 and CDR2: MNHEY and SVGAGI. The CDR3 region has the DNA TGTGCCAGCAGTTACTCGCAACGGGGTGATTCACCCCTCCACTTT. Translated: CASSYSQRGDSPLHF.

This clonotype came up many times. This chain's CDR3 is CASTGQGVFETQYF. The CDR3 DNA is TGTGCCAGCACCGGACAGGGAGTTTTTGAGACCCAGTACTTC. The chain links TRBV2 to TRBJ2-5; 8 nucleotides line up with TRBD1. The CDR3 consists of 14 residues. V lost 7 bases to trimming and J lost 5 bases; unmatched junction nucleotides: 9. Germline CDR1 reads SNHLY; CDR2 reads FYNNEI.

At least ten counts were recorded for this clonotype. This rearrangement joins TRBV4-1 to TRBJ2-3; D might be TRBD2 (6 bases). Germline V gene sequence: CDR1 MGHRA, CDR2 YSYEKL. The CDR3 length is 14 residues. Trimming stripped 4 bases from V and 8 bases from J, with 16 bases between. Here the CDR3 reads CASSPRRETVTQYF. The CDR3 region has the DNA TGCGCCAGCAGCCCGCGCCGGGAGACCGTTACGCAGTATTTT.

This clonotype was detected ten times or more. The genes are TRBV28 and TRBJ2-7; maybe TRBD2 (6 bases). CDR1 is MDHEN and CDR2 is SYDVKM in the germline V gene. The CDR3 consists of 13 residues. V was trimmed by 5 bases and J by 1 base, leaving 9 bases between them. The chain's CDR3 is CASSPGLSYEQYF. The CDR3 coding sequence is TGTGCCAGCAGTCCGGGACTGTCCTACGAGCAGTACTTC.

The chain employs TRBV20-1 and TRBJ1-5, with TRBD1 matching over 9 bases. Germline assignment: CDR1 DFQATT and CDR2 SNEGSKA (reference sequence). Unmatched junction bases numbered 8, after V lost 4 bases and J lost 4 bases. The length of the CDR3 is 15 residues. CDR3: CSAKINRGQNQPQHF. CDR3 coding DNA: TGCAGTGCTAAGATCAACAGGGGGCAAAATCAGCCCCAGCATTTT.

A remark on this clonotype: Being one base from a much bigger clone, this may be a read error. The gene calls are TRBV6-1 and TRBJ1-2; D ambiguous. Looked up from germline, CDR1 is MNHNS and CDR2 is SASEGT. This CDR3 has 13 amino acids. The CDR3 loop is CASSEQTLYGHTF. The CDR3 DNA sequence: TGTGCCAGCAGTGAGCAGACACTTTATGGCCACACCTTC.

This clonotype was recorded once. A much larger clone lies a single base off, so this may be a read error. The V and J genes are TRBV6-6 and TRBJ1-6, with D unresolved. The CDR3 runs 12 residues. The V end was cut by 10 bases, the J end by 4 bases, with 8 bases between. The germline CDR1 and CDR2 sequences are MNHNY and SVGAGI (reference sequence). In DNA, the CDR3 is TGTGCCAACAACAGTTATAATTCACCCCTCCACTTT. Translating gives CANNSYNSPLHF.

This clonotype was counted at least ten times. One end of the junction is discordant with germline, which a read error may explain. This rearrangement joins TRBV5-1 to TRBJ1-1; D unclear. Germline lookup yields CDR1 SGHRS and CDR2 YFSETQ. The CDR3 sequence is 13 residues long. CDR3 loop: CASSLSMNTEAFF. The DNA of the CDR3 is TGTGCCAGCAGCTTAAGCATGAACACTGAAGCTTTCTTT. Together with reference TRBV5-1 and TRBJ1-1, the CDR3 gives the full variable domain: KAGVTQTPRYLIKTRGQQVTLSCSPISGHRSVSWYQQTPGQGLQFLFEYFSETQRNKGNFPGRFSGRQFSNSRSEMNVSTLELGDSALYLCASSLSMNTEAFFGQGTRLTVV.

With respect to this clonotype: One end of the junction does not line up with germline, which may come from a read error. This chain uses TRBV5-1 with TRBJ2-2, with a tentative D call TRBD1 (6 bases). The CDR3 loop spans 15 amino acids. CDR1 SGHRS and CDR2 YFSETQ come from the germline V gene. The CDR3 spells CASSLLDRGTGELSF. DNA for the CDR3: TGCGCCAGCAGCTTGTTGGACAGAGGCACCGGGGAGCTGTCTTTT.

The V gene is TRBV2, the J gene TRBJ1-2; 8 positions agree with TRBD1. CDR3 length: 13 amino acids. J gave up 5 bases and V 6 bases, and 5 bases lay outside the gene matches. Germline V lookup: CDR1 SNHLY, CDR2 FYNNEI. The CDR3 reads CASREDRVYGYTF. As DNA, the CDR3 is TGTGCCAGCAGGGAGGACAGGGTTTATGGCTACACCTTC.

This clonotype came up many times. V is TRBV20-1 and J is TRBJ2-7; 7 bases are a match to TRBD2. CDR3 length equals 14 residues. The trim removed 5 bases at V and 0 bases at J, leaving 7 bases unmatched. Germline V gene lookup returns CDR1 DFQATT and CDR2 SNEGSKA (reference sequence). The CDR3 DNA is TGCAGTGCTCCCTGGGAGGGGCACTCCTACGAGCAGTACTTC. It specifies CSAPWEGHSYEQYF.

The table lists this clonotype with many counts. The chain joins TRBV19 to TRBJ2-1, with unresolved D. With 4 bases removed from V and 3 bases from J, the gap between germline ends came to 16 bases. This CDR3 is built from 16 residues. Germline V gene sequence: CDR1 LNHDA, CDR2 SQIVND (reference sequence). The CDR3 is CASSTRAPQNYNEQFF. The CDR3 DNA reads as TGTGCCAGTAGTACCCGGGCCCCACAGAACTACAATGAGCAGTTCTTC.

The table lists this clonotype with many counts. The chain is built from TRBV20-1 and TRBJ2-5, with 12 bases matching TRBD1. The CDR3 runs to 17 residues. Germline lookup yields CDR1 DFQATT and CDR2 SNEGSKA (reference sequence). V shed 5 bases, J shed 5 bases, and the junction held 15 bases outside the gene matches. CDR3: CSAGIHPGQGAGETQYF. Here the CDR3 DNA reads TGCAGTGCTGGGATTCATCCGGGACAGGGGGCGGGTGAGACCCAGTACTTC.

This clonotype was counted ten times or more. This chain joins TRBV20-1 and TRBJ2-1; 10 positions agree with TRBD2. Germline assignment: CDR1 DFQATT and CDR2 SNEGSKA (reference sequence). The V and J ends lost 5 bases and 2 bases, in that order; junction bases with no gene match: 3. This CDR3 has 14 residues. CDR3 residues: CSAFSGGAYNEQFF. CDR3 DNA: TGCAGTGCTTTCAGCGGGGGGGCCTACAATGAGCAGTTCTTC.

V is TRBV2 and J is TRBJ2-1; 10 nucleotides match TRBD2. The trim removed 6 bases at V and 8 bases at J, leaving 7 bases unmatched. The CDR3 totals 14 residues. Germline CDR1 and CDR2: SNHLY and FYNNEI. In DNA form, the CDR3 reads TGTGCCAGCAGATCCGGGACTAGCGACCATGAGCAGTTCTTC. Translation gives CASRSGTSDHEQFF. The variable domain in full, completed from reference TRBV2 and TRBJ2-1, reads EPEVTQTPSHQVTQMGQEVILRCVPISNHLYFYWYRQILGQKVEFLVSFYNNEISEKSEIFDDQFSVERPDGSNFTLKIRSTKLEDSAMYFCASRSGTSDHEQFFGPGTRLTVL.

On this clonotype itself: It may be a read error: a sequence one base away is much more abundant. V usage is TRBV5-1 and J usage is TRBJ2-3; D is unresolved. Germline V gives CDR1 SGHRS, CDR2 YFSETQ. The CDR3 has 11 residues. The CDR3 DNA follows: TGCGCCAGCAGCACCACAGATACGCGGTATTTT. This codes for CASSTTDTRYF.

This clonotype was seen repeatedly, ten times or more. V gene TRBV28 combines with J gene TRBJ1-5; TRBD1 matches at 7 bases. Germline V CDR1 and CDR2: MDHEN, SYDVKM. With V trimmed by 7 bases and J by 0 bases, 6 bases remained unmatched. The CDR3 extends over 15 amino acids. The CDR3 DNA reads TGTGCCAGCACCCGGACAGGCGATAGCAATCAGCCCCAGCATTTT. Its protein is CASTRTGDSNQPQHF.

In regard to this clonotype: The junction departs from the called germline gene at one end, perhaps through a read error. The J gene is TRBJ1-4, the V gene TRBV7-9; D unclear. The CDR3 totals 13 residues. CDR1 is SEHNR, CDR2 FQNEAQ, per germline (reference sequence). CDR3: CASLVATNEKPFF. The CDR3 DNA is TGTGCCAGTTTGGTTGCAACTAATGAAAAACCGTTTTTT.

This clonotype was recorded many times. The J gene is TRBJ1-1, the V gene TRBV2, with D possibly being TRBD1 (6 bases). The CDR3 length is 14 residues. V was cut by 4 bases and J by 3 bases, with 12 bases left in between. Germline V CDR1 and CDR2: SNHLY, FYNNEI. CDR3 amino acids: CASSAEGVDTEAFF. The DNA for the CDR3 is TGTGCCAGCAGTGCTGAGGGGGTGGACACTGAAGCTTTCTTT.

Comments on this clonotype: The CDR3 does not end in the conserved phenylalanine or tryptophan, so this is likely a read error. V is TRBV20-1 and J is TRBJ2-7; 10 nucleotides line up with TRBD2. This CDR3 has 15 amino acids. Germline V gene data show CDR1 as DFQATT and CDR2 as SNEGSKA (reference sequence). Losses at the gene ends were 5 bases for V and 0 bases for J; bases not matched to a gene: 7. The CDR3 sequence is CSAHIGTSVSYEQYL. CDR3 sequence (DNA): TGCAGTGCTCACATCGGGACTAGCGTCTCCTACGAGCAGTACCTC.

This clonotype has at least ten counts. The chain joins TRBV20-1 to TRBJ2-1; D is unresolved. The CDR3 loop spans 13 amino acids. Germline-derived CDR1 and CDR2 are DFQATT and SNEGSKA (reference sequence). Deletions cut 5 bases from V and 6 bases from J, with 14 bases between. As DNA, the CDR3 is TGCAGTGCTCCCGGTCCTTATCGCAATGAGCAGTTCTTC. Protein: CSAPGPYRNEQFF.

This clonotype showed up many times. CDR3 bases: TGTGCCAGCAGTCCAGGGGGCGCAACAGATACGCAGTATTTT. It yields the protein CASSPGGATDTQYF. The chain recombines TRBV28 with TRBJ2-3, with 8 positions matching TRBD1. J was trimmed by 3 bases and V by 5 bases; bases with no gene match: 4. This CDR3 comprises 14 residues. Germline CDR1 and CDR2: MDHEN and SYDVKM.

In this sample, this clonotype turned up many times. V and J are TRBV7-8 and TRBJ2-1; D might be TRBD2 (6 bases). Germline assignment: CDR1 SGHVS and CDR2 FQNEAQ. With 3 bases removed from V and 10 bases from J, the gap between germline ends came to 19 bases. This CDR3 comprises 15 residues. This CDR3 reads CASSFSGTSAGEQFF. DNA of the CDR3: TGTGCCAGCAGCTTCTCAGGTACTTCGGCGGGGGAGCAGTTCTTC.

This clonotype was observed many times. V and J are TRBV10-3 and TRBJ2-1, with D unclear. CDR3 length: 12 amino acids. Germline values: CDR1 ENHRY, CDR2 SYGVKD. Between the trimmed V and J ends, which lost 8 bases and 6 bases, there was a span of 11 bases. CDR3 amino acids: CAISQGFNEQFF. The CDR3 DNA reads TGTGCCATCTCTCAAGGGTTCAATGAGCAGTTCTTC.

The chain recombines TRBV20-1 with TRBJ2-3, with D unresolved. CDR1 is DFQATT and CDR2 is SNEGSKA in the germline V gene (reference sequence). This CDR3 is built from 11 residues. V was cut by 5 bases and J by 6 bases, with 9 bases left in between. The CDR3 is CSAGQLDTQYF. The CDR3 nucleotides are TGCAGTGCTGGCCAACTGGATACGCAGTATTTT.